Here is one TCR beta chain with its context. Its specific antigen is unknown. No much larger clonotype is one base removed from it; base qualities were not supplied. The data derive from a study of glioma-infiltrating T cells listed by TCRdb under 2016. With regard to the full study: Low-grade gliomas were represented by WHO grade II oligodendrogliomas or astrocytomas, and glioblastomas were represented by WHO grade IV tumors that were sampled at initial rather than recurrent diagnosis. Before surgery, glioma patients were given dexamethasone for six or fewer days. The sequencing target for blood libraries was about 4.5- to 10-fold coverage of about a million peripheral T cells. The study sequenced TCR alpha- and beta-chain repertoires from glioma tissue, from non-neoplastic brain tissue and from matched peripheral blood mononuclear cells. To measure how far tissue and blood T-cell populations diverged, each tissue-infiltrating repertoire was compared against the peripheral blood repertoire of the same patient. The paired cohort was made up of three low-grade glioma patients, under ten primary glioblastoma patients and three non-glioma patients who contributed non-neoplastic brain tissue. The paper as a whole reports these results and caveats: Patients with low tissue-blood divergence were marked by a signature set of shared blood CDR3 motifs, and this signature set was depleted in highly divergent patients. VJ-independent divergence between tissue and blood was found to be below expectation in non-neoplastic patients but above expectation in all gliomas, particularly low-grade gliomas. Tissue and blood shared very few CDR3 sequences, a result attributed to high CDR3 diversity and limited sampling. Small numbers underpinned the group comparisons: several glioblastoma patients, three low-grade glioma patients and three non-neoplastic patients.

Immediately after resection, surgical brain or tumor specimens were cryofrozen in liquid nitrogen, with peripheral blood cells collected concurrently. The iRepertoire nested amplicon-rescue multiplex PCR (arm-PCR) platform was used to amplify TCR alpha and beta CDR3 regions from RNA. The input for one-step reverse transcription and amplification was about 100-450 ng of either tissue mRNA or PBMC total RNA. After bead purification, a secondary multiplex PCR added Illumina adapters, and libraries were gel-purified between 200 and 400 bp. Libraries carried internal 6-nucleotide barcodes used for demultiplexing. Sequencing of libraries was performed on an Illumina MiSeq with 2x220 or 2x250 nucleotide paired-end reads. The paper's data handling went like this. FLASH 1.2.11 was used to merge paired reads, and BWA-MEM then aligned the reads to the GRCh37 human genome before TRA and TRB reads were extracted. V and J assignment used an IMGT-derived reference of cassette sequences and CDR3 motifs that included pseudogenes. Three-frame translation of reads was performed, and productive CDR3s were defined as those with a C...FGXG motif and no stop codons. Clonotypes were defined as unique combinations of V-J cassette pair and CDR3 amino acid sequence. Reads were filtered by Hamming distance, thresholded by each sample's sequence error rate in mapped regions. The public reads were reprocessed in TCRdb via fastp at Q25 and MiXCR, keeping in-frame beta chains. Each entry is one CDR3 protein sequence, shown with its most common DNA and genes. The V and J calls were determined by TCRdb, not by the authors. The sample has a few hundred thousand distinct CDR3 sequences on record, roughly two fifths of them singletons. 9.5% to 15% of the sample is held by the ten biggest clonotypes.

CDR3 length: 13 amino acids, cysteine to phenylalanine. Left in the record is the CDR3 DNA by itself, 39 bases read in frame from the first base. Taken from the germline V gene (reference sequence), the CDR1 and CDR2 loops are DFQATT and SNEGSKA. The trim is 3 bases for V and 1 base for J, with a gap of 9 bases between the germline ends. The V gene is TRBV20-1 and the J gene is TRBJ2-5; no confident D gene assignment can be made. This TCR came from a human donor with low-grade glioma or glioblastoma, undergoing nonglioma brain surgery, or in good health (not recorded which). Sequencing was performed on glioma tissue, nonneoplastic brain tissue, or PBMCs (not recorded which). The sequenced DNA is TGCAGTGCTAGGGTGGAAGGCCAAGAGACCCAGTACTTC. The encoded protein is CSARVEGQETQYF.